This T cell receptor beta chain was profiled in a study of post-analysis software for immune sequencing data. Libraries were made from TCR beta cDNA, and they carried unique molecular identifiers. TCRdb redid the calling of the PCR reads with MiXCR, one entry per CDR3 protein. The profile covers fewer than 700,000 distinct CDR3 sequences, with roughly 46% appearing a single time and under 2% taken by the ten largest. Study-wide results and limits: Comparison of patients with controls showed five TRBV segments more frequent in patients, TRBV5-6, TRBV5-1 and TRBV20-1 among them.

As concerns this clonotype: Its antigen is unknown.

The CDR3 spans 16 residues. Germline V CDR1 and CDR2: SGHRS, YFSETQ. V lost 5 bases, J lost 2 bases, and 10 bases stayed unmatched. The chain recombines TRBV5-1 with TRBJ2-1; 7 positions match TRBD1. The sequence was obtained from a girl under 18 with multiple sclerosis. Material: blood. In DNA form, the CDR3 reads TGCGCCAGCAGGCTTGAGTATACAGGGGCCTACAATGAGCAGTTCTTC. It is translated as CASRLEYTGAYNEQFF.